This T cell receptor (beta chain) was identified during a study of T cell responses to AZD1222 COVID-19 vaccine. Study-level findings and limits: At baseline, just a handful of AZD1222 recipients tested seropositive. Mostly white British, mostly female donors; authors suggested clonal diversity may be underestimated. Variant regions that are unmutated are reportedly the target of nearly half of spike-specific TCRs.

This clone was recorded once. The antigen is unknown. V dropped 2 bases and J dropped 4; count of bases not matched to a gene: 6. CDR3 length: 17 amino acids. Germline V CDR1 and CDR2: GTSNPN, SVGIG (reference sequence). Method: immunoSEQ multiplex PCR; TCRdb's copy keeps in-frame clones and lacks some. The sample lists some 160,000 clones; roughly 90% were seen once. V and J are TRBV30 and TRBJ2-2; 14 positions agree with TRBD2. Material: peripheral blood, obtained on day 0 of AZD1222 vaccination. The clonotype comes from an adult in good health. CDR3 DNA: TGTGCCTGGAGTACCCCGGGACTAGCGGGGGTCACCGGGGAGCTGTTTTTT. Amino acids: CAWSTPGLAGVTGELFF.